This T cell receptor (beta chain) was identified during a study of T cells after yellow fever vaccination. Across the whole study: When fractions had low cell numbers, they were prepared with SMART-Seq v4 Ultra Low Input.

TCRdb passed the 5' RACE reads through MiXCR, listing each CDR3 protein once. The profile covers about 350,000 distinct CDR3 sequences, with over 3.5% appearing a single time and about 22% taken by the ten largest. Trimming took off 0 bases at V and 7 bases at J, with 10 bases between the two ends. From germline, CDR1 is SGHTA and CDR2 FQGNSA. CDR3 size: 15 residues. The origin of this receptor is a man aged 18 to 35 who received the YFV17D yellow fever vaccine. Sample: PBMCs, taken 5 days after the yellow fever booster vaccination. The V gene is TRBV7-2, the J gene TRBJ1-6; no reliable D call. As DNA, the CDR3 is TGTGCCAGCAGCTTAGCTGCAGGACTAAATTCACCCCTCCACTTT. Residues: CASSLAAGLNSPLHF.